The sequence of this T cell receptor (beta chain) was determined in a study of CD8 T cells in ankylosing spondylitis. It was by quantitative 5'-RACE with molecular barcodes that TCR beta libraries were made. TCRdb called the 5' RACE reads again in MiXCR, with one record for every CDR3 protein. The sample lists 700,000 to 1,000,000 distinct CDR3 sequences, 12% occurring once. A few counts support this clonotype. The antigen remains undetermined. Study findings and constraints: Matched ankylosing spondylitis synovial fluid reportedly contained a significantly enriched population of disease-linked clones. It appeared that ankylosing spondylitis blood was characterized by a TCR beta motif of seven or eight highly homologous variants.

The sequencing input was blood, either unsorted or a sorted T cell fraction (not recorded which). The source is a male donor with ankylosing spondylitis.

CDR3 in amino acids: CSLTELADEETQYF. The CDR3 DNA reads TGCAGCCTCACGGAGCTAGCGGACGAAGAGACCCAGTACTTC. This chain links TRBV20-1 with TRBJ2-5, with 7 bases lining up with TRBD2. CDR1 DFQATT and CDR2 SNEGSKA come from the germline V gene (reference sequence). CDR3 size: 14 residues.